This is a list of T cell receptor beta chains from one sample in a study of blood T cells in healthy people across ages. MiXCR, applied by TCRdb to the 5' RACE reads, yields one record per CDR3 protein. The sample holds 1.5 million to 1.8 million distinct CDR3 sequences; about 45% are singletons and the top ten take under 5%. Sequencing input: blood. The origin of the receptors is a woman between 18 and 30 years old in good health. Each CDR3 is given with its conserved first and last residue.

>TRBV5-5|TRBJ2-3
CASSLVTSGTTDTQYF
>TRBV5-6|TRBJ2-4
CAGQELAKNIQYF
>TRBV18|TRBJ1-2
CASSPRETLYGYTF
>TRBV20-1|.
CSARDGTGYSYEQYF
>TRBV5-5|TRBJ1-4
CASSELGGWEKLFF
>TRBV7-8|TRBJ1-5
CASSLARTGGQPQHF
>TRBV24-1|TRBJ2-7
CATSGPSGGQDEQYF
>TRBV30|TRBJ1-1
CAGSVLTEAFF
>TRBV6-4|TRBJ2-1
CASSTSGSPGNEQFF
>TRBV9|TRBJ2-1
CASSGILRGNEQFF
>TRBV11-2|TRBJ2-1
CASSLLGGRSDEQFF
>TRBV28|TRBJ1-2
CASYRGVYGYTF
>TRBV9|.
CASSLTSGGTGGNIQYF
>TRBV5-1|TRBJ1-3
CVSSPNMGSGNTIYF
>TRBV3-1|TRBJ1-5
CASSQVTDQPQHF
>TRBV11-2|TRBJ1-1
CASSWTGGLDTEAFF
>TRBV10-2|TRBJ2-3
CASRQGVLDTDTQYF
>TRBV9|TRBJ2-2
CASSVVDTGELFF
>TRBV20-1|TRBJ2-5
CSAVKVQETQYF
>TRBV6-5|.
CASSYGPQRGGDEQYF
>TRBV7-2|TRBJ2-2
CASSLGVLATGELFF
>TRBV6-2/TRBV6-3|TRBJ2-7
CASSYSIGVSYEQYF
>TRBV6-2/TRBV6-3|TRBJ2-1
CASRRLSGSYNEQFF
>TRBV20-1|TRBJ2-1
CSATTGGTVGSYNEQFF
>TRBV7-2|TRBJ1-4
CASSLGTGGGKLFF
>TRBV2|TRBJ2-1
CASSFGGRQFF
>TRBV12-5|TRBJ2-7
CASGLTLLASTYEQYF
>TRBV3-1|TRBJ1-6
CASSQEDGPLNSPLHF
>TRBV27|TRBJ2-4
CASSLSTGAGNIQYF
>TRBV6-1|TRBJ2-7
CASSPHYEQYF
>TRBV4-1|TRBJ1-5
CASSQESNMGNQPQHF
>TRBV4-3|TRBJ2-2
CASSLHENTGELFF
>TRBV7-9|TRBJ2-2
CASSLSWDYSTGELFF
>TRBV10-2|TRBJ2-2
CASGGQGADTGELFF
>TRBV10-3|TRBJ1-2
CAIFGGGDGYTF
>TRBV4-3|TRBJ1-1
CASSQDAGRRAFF
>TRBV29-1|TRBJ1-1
CSVERPGTLEAFF
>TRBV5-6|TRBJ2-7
CASSVTTEQYF
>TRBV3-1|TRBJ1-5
CASSHETGGEPQHF
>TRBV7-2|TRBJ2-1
CASRLRTSGTWYNEQFF
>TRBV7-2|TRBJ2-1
CAGSVSGSSYNEQFF
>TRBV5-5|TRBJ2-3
CASTLRYRAADTQYF
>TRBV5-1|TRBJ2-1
CASRPGGGRAYNEQFF
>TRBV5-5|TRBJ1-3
CASSLLAEGNTIYF
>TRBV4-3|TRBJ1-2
CASSQGIVKYGYTF
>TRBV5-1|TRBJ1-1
CASKTGPNTEAFF
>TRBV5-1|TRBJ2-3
CASSSLTPGTGSLNTQYF
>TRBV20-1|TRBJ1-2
CSAGTDPYGYTF
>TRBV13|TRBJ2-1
CASSLGPGLFF
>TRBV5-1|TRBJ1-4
CASSLEFQGALGEKLFF
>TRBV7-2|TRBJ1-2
CASSSGAGESGSYGYTF
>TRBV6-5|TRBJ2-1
CASGEQGREQFF